This TCR beta chain is from a study of cytomegalovirus exposure and HLA in healthy donors. Whole-study results and caveats: DRB1 showed the most TCR associations and HLA-C the fewest in a later analysis, as rates varied by HLA locus.

CDR3 length: 18 residues. Germline lookup yields CDR1 SGHDT and CDR2 YYEEEE. Comments on this clone: Its antigen is undetermined.

The PCR was carried out with 60 Vbeta primers and 13 Jbeta primers. Original processing methods: In a later analysis, the count reached 75 million to 90 million unique TCR beta chains, with around 10 million shared. Sequencing was performed with immunoSEQ multiplex PCR; in TCRdb, only in-frame clones are kept and a portion is missing. V, J and clone size are those of that table, while D and trimming were read from the DNA. The sample contains about 140,000 clones, around 80% of which appear only once. The specimen sequenced was PBMCs. The chain couples TRBV5-6 to TRBJ2-5; 14 nucleotides align to TRBD2. The end of the DNA is better explained by TRBJ2-7, so the J call may be wrong. This clonotype originated in a man aged 25-45 years in good health and CMV-seropositive. The CDR3 here is CASSDRTSGGTRYYEQYF. The CDR3 region has the DNA TGTGCCAGCAGCGACCGGACTAGCGGGGGGACACGATACTACGAGCAGTACTTC.